These T cell receptor beta chains were read from a single sample in a study of T cells after somatic rescue of genetic block. Clones were sequenced by immunoSEQ multiplex PCR, and TCRdb holds only the in-frame ones, with some missing. Among 100,000 to 120,000 clones listed, about 90% were seen once. The sequenced material came from peripheral blood mononuclear cells (PBMCs). The receptors derive from a woman under 30. The CDR3 runs from the conserved cysteine through the conserved F or W. A D gene is named only where the DNA matches it firmly. Some rows have no size entry. The others give once, few or many, or a class for an expanded clone.

size	V	J	D	CDR3	DNA
.	TRBV25-1	TRBJ2-1	.	CASSDWTPPNEQFF	TGTGCCAGCAGTGACTGGACACCCCCCAATGAGCAGTTCTTC
.	TRBV7-8	TRBJ2-1	TRBD2	CASSLDASGGIF	TGTGCCAGCAGCTTAGACGCTAGCGGCGGAATCTTC
.	TRBV30	TRBJ1-2	.	CAWRLSLGYGYTF	TGTGCCTGGAGGCTCTCCCTCGGTTATGGCTACACCTTC
.	TRBV7-2	TRBJ2-5	TRBD1	CASSPDRGWETQYF	TGTGCCAGCAGCCCGGACAGGGGTTGGGAGACCCAGTACTTC
.	TRBV5-6	TRBJ1-2	TRBD1	CASSAGQGRGGYYGYTF	TGTGCCAGCAGCGCTGGACAGGGGAGGGGTGGGTACTATGGCTACACCTTC
once	TRBV7-2	TRBJ2-7	.	CASSLGRVGSYEQYF	TGTGCCAGCAGCTTGGGCAGGGTAGGCTCCTACGAGCAGTACTTC
.	TRBV6-5	TRBJ1-3	.	CASRDGRTSGNTIYF	TGTGCCAGCAGAGATGGACGGACCTCTGGAAACACCATATATTTT
.	TRBV7-8	TRBJ2-6	.	CASSLGGANVLTF	TGTGCCAGCAGCTTAGGTGGGGCCAACGTCCTGACTTTC
once	TRBV9	TRBJ1-4	TRBD1	CASSRQGPNEKLFF	TGTGCCAGCAGTCGACAGGGGCCAAATGAAAAACTGTTTTTT
.	TRBV7-2	TRBJ2-3	.	CASSMRGGSTDTQYF	TGTGCCAGCAGCATGAGGGGGGGGAGCACAGATACGCAGTATTTT